This TCR beta chain was documented in a study of T cell repertoires in cytomegalovirus infection. On the study more broadly: Matching HLA type, along with CMV infection, was indicated by public TCR beta signatures. General study findings and limits: Cumulative frequency of public TCR beta families picked out carriers of CMV plus the relevant HLA. CMV-specific TCR beta clonotypes restricted by HLA-C dominated the ex vivo response.

The CDR3 contains 13 residues. CDR1 and CDR2 from the germline V gene are SEHNR and FQNEAQ (reference sequence). V gave up 0 bases and J gave up 6 bases, with 9 bases separating them. The table lists this clonotype with a few counts. Its antigen is not identified. TCRdb ran MiXCR on the reads and lists one entry per CDR3 protein. This table holds 300,000 to 400,000 distinct CDR3 sequences, approximately 9.5% found once. This clonotype originated in a human donor in good health (CMV status not recorded). Some clones in this sample may be carry-over from other donors' samples. The sample was PBMCs. The chain has TRBV7-9 and TRBJ2-7; D unresolved. CDR3 loop: CASSLATVPEQYF. DNA of the CDR3: TGTGCCAGCAGCTTAGCTACTGTCCCCGAGCAGTACTTC.